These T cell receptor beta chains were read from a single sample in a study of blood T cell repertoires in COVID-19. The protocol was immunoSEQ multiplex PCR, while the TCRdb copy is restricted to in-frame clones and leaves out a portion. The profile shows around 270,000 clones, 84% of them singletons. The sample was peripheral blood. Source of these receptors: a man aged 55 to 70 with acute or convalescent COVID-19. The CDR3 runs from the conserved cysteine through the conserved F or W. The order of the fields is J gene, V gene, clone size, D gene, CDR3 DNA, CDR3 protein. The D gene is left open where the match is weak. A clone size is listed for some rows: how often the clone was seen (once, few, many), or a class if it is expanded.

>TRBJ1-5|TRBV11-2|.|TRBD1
TGTGCCAGCAGCTTCTACGGGACAGGGGATCAGCCCCAGCATTTT
CASSFYGTGDQPQHF
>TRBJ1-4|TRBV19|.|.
TGTGCCAGAAGGACTTCGTCCCATGAAAAACTGTTTTTT
CARRTSSHEKLFF
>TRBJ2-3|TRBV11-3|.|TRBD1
TGTGCCAGCAGCTTAGGACAGGGCCGGGCAGATACGCAGTATTTT
CASSLGQGRADTQYF
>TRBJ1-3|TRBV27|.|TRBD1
TGTGCCAGCAGTATAGACAGGGAAGGCTCTGGAAACACCGTATATTTT
CASSIDREGSGNTVYF
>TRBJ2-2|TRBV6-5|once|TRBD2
TGTGCCAGCAGTTATCGGCTAGCGGGCACCGGGGAGCTGTTTTTT
CASSYRLAGTGELFF
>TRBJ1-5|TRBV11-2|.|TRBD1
TGTGCCAGCGGACAGGGGCTTAATAAGGCCCAGCATTTT
CASGQGLNKAQHF
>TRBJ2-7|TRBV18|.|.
TGTGCCAGCTCACCACCGAGGGCTAATCCCCACGAGCAGTACTTC
CASSPPRANPHEQYF
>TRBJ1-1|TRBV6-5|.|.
TGTGCCAGCAGTTATGCATACATGAACACTGAAGCTTTCTTT
CASSYAYMNTEAFF
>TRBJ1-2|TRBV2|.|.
TGTGCCAGCAGTGTTTGGGCCGTCTACACCTTC
CASSVWAVYTF
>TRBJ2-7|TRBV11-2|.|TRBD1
TGTGCCAGCAGCTCCGAGACAGGGGGGGGCCGGGAGCAGTACTTC
CASSSETGGGREQYF
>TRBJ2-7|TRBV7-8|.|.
TGTGCCAGCAGTTCCCGTTGGAGCGACGAGCAGTACTTC
CASSSRWSDEQYF
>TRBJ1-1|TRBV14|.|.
TGTGCCAGCAGCCAAGGGGGGCGCAGGGAGGGGACTTTCTTT
CASSQGGRREGTFF
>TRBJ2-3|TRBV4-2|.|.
TGTGCCAGCAGCCAAGATAGCACAGGGAGGGGCACAGATACGCAGTATTTT
CASSQDSTGRGTDTQYF
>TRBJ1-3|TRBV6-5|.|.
TGTGCCAGCAGTTCCCCCCCTGGGCCGGGAAACACCATATATTTT
CASSSPPGPGNTIYF
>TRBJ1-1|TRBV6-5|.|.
TGTGCCAGCATGTACCCCCGCCTACAGGCTGAAGCTTTCTTT
CASMYPRLQAEAFF
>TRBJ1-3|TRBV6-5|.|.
TGTGCCAGCCAGGACAGCCGCTCTGGAAACACCATATATTTT
CASQDSRSGNTIYF
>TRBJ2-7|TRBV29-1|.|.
TGCAGCGTTGCGACGGGCTACGAGCAGTACTTC
CSVATGYEQYF
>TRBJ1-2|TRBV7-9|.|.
TGTGCCAGCAGCCCGGCTCAGGGCAGGGTGTACGGCTACACCTTC
CASSPAQGRVYGYTF
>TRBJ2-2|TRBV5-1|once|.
TGCGCCAGCAGCTTGGCCGGAGGGGACGGCACCGGGGAGCTGTTTTTT
CASSLAGGDGTGELFF
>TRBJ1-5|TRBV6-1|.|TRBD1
TGTGCCAGCAGTGAAGAACAGGGGGCGCGACAGCCCCAGCATTTT
CASSEEQGARQPQHF
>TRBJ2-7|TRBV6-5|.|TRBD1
TGTGCCAGCAGCTCGGACAGGTCTCACTCCTACGAGCAGTACTTC
CASSSDRSHSYEQYF
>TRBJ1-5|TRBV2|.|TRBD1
TGTGCCAGCTCCCGGGACAGGGGTCAGCCCCAGCATTTT
CASSRDRGQPQHF
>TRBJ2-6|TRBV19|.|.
TGTGCCAGTAGTATGAGGGCCTCCGGGGCTGGGGCCAACGTCCTGACTTTC
CASSMRASGAGANVLTF
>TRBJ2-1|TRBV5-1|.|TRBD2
TGCGCCAGCAGCATTCTAGCGGAGTCCTACAATGAGCAGTTCTTC
CASSILAESYNEQFF
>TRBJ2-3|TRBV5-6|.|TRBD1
TGTGCCAGCAGCCCGACAGGGACCGATACGCAGTATTTT
CASSPTGTDTQYF
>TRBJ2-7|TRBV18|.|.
TGTGCCAGCTCACCATTCCAGGTAGACTACGAGCAGTACTTC
CASSPFQVDYEQYF
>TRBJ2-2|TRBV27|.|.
TGTGCCAGCAGTCTCAGGGGCGGCGCCGGGGAGCTGTTTTTT
CASSLRGGAGELFF
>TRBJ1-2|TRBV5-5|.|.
TGTGCCAGCAGCTTGGCGGGAACACCTAACTATGGCTACACCTTC
CASSLAGTPNYGYTF
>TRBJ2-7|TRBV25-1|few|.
TGTGCCAGCAGTTCTACAGGGCCCTACGAGCAGTACTTC
CASSSTGPYEQYF
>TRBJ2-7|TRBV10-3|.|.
TGTGCCATCAGTGAGATGCAGGGGTCGGGGCGCGAGCAGTACTTC
CAISEMQGSGREQYF
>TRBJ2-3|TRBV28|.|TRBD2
TGTGCCAGCAACCCTAGGACTAGCGTCACAGATACGCAGTATTTT
CASNPRTSVTDTQYF
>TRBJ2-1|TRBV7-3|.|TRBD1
TGTGCCAGCAGTCGACAGGGCCGGCGCAATGAGCAGTTCTTC
CASSRQGRRNEQFF
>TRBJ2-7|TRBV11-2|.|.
TGTGCCAGCAGCTCGCAGGGGTACTACGAGCAGTACTTC
CASSSQGYYEQYF
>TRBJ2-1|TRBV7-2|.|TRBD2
TGTGCCAGCAGCTTATTCGGGCCTAGCGGGACGTCCTACAATGAGCAGTTCTTC
CASSLFGPSGTSYNEQFF
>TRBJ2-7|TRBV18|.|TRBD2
TGTGCCAGCTCACCACCTCCCGGGACTAGCGGGGTCACCTACGAGCAGTACTTC
CASSPPPGTSGVTYEQYF
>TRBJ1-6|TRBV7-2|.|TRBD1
TGTGCCAGCAGCTTTCGGACAGGGGCGAATTCACCCCTCCACTTT
CASSFRTGANSPLHF